The clone carrying this T cell receptor (beta chain) was observed a handful of times. As yet, its antigen is unknown. Germline V gene data show CDR1 as KGHDR and CDR2 as SFDVKD. The CDR3 is 14 residues long. Trimming removed 5 bases from V and 7 bases from J, with 15 bases in between. Overall study results and limits: The larger cohort examined one V-J beta rearrangement, not whole repertoires.

CD4+CD45RO+CD25- cells were isolated as memory CD4+ T cells. Semi-nested PCR with Nested Universal Primer A followed constant-region reverse priming of full-length variable regions. TCRdb reprocessed the 5' RACE reads via MiXCR and lists one record per CDR3 protein. Among just under 65,000 distinct CDR3 sequences listed, about 22% were seen once. This TCR derives from a female donor with breast cancer. The specimen was memory CD4+ T cells sorted from a lymph node. Subset described: memory CD4+ T cells, CD4+CD45RO+CD25-. This chain connects TRBV24-1 to TRBJ2-3; D might be TRBD1 or TRBD2, each matching 5 bases. CDR3 loop: CATSVRGLDHTQYF. CDR3 coding DNA: TGTGCCACCAGTGTGAGGGGCTTGGATCATACGCAGTATTTT.